The 13 T cell receptor beta chains below were found in one sample sequenced in a study of OX40 agonist ivuxolimab in advanced cancers. Sequencing used immunoSEQ multiplex PCR; TCRdb keeps in-frame clones, though not all of them. This sample has 25,000 to 30,000 clones, with 79% found just once. The source material was CD4+ or CD8+ T cells sorted from blood, sampled in a trial of the OX40 agonist ivuxolimab. Receptors originate from an adult with an advanced solid tumor such as melanoma, head and neck, liver or kidney cancer.

This clone was seen a handful of times. The gene calls are TRBV19 and TRBJ1-1; TRBD1 is a possible D gene (6 bases). Germline assignment: CDR1 LNHDA and CDR2 SQIVND (reference sequence). V lost 0 bases and J 3 bases, leaving 11 bases between the germline ends. The length of the CDR3 is 15 residues. The CDR3 spells CASSIDGGAYTEAFF. The CDR3 nucleotides read TGTGCCAGTAGTATAGATGGGGGCGCGTACACTGAAGCTTTCTTT.

The CDR3 spells CASSSGQINEKLFF. The CDR3 coding sequence is TGCGCCAGCAGCTCGGGACAGATTAATGAAAAACTGTTTTTT. The genes are TRBV5-1 and TRBJ1-4; 7 bases agree with TRBD1. Looked up from germline, CDR1 is SGHRS and CDR2 is YFSETQ. V shed 3 bases and J 4 bases; nucleotides not matched to a gene: 3. This CDR3 comprises 14 residues.

The CDR3 protein is CASSSFLGNSPLHF. The CDR3 DNA reads as TGTGCCAGCAGCTCCTTCCTGGGGAATTCACCCCTCCACTTT. This chain uses TRBV7-8 with TRBJ1-6, with no clear D. There are 14 residues in the CDR3. V was shortened by 4 bases and J by 7 bases, with 11 bases between the two germline ends. Germline V gives CDR1 SGHVS, CDR2 FQNEAQ.

The chain joins TRBV28 to TRBJ1-2, with D perhaps TRBD1 (5 bases). Germline CDR1 MDHEN, CDR2 SYDVKM. V lost 6 bases and J lost 6, with 17 bases in between. This CDR3 has 14 amino acids. The CDR3: CASSLSGGGNGYTF. CDR3 coding DNA: TGTGCCAGCAGCCTTTCGGGCGGGGGTAATGGCTACACCTTC.

The CDR3 region has the DNA TGCGCCAGCAGCCAAGCGGACAGGGACCAAGAGACCCAGTACTTC. Residues: CASSQADRDQETQYF. The chain is built from TRBV4-1 and TRBJ2-5; the match to TRBD1 covers 8 bases. This CDR3 is built from 15 residues. V was clipped by 1 base and J by 0 bases; unmatched bases: 1. The germline V gene has CDR1 MGHRA and CDR2 YSYEKL.

The V call is TRBV11-2, the J call TRBJ2-2; D gene unclear. Germline V gene sequence: CDR1 SGHAT, CDR2 FQNNGV. The CDR3 is 16 amino acids. Trimming cost V 0 bases and J 6 bases, with 14 bases left between them. The CDR3 sequence is CASSLERRWKAGELFF. The CDR3 DNA reads TGTGCCAGCAGCTTAGAGAGGCGATGGAAGGCCGGGGAGCTGTTTTTT.

The chain employs TRBV5-5 and TRBJ2-7; TRBD1 aligns across 9 bases. The V gene end was trimmed by 4 bases and the J gene end by 2 bases; junction bases not matched to a gene: 10. The CDR3 runs to 16 residues. Germline assignment: CDR1 SGHKS and CDR2 YYEKEE (reference sequence). This CDR3 reads CASSKPGTGTAYEQYF. The CDR3 region has the DNA TGTGCCAGCAGCAAACCTGGGACAGGGACAGCCTACGAGCAGTACTTC.

The J gene is TRBJ2-1, the V gene TRBV18; possibly TRBD1 for D (6 bases). Germline V CDR1 and CDR2: KGHSH, LQKENI. V dropped 4 bases and J dropped 14 bases, with 9 bases sitting between them. This CDR3 contains 10 residues. Here the CDR3 reads CASSLSGEFF. The DNA of the CDR3 is TGTGCCAGCTCACTGTCAGGGGAGTTCTTC.

This sequence joins TRBV28 and TRBJ2-2; TRBD2 aligns across 7 bases. The CDR3 totals 16 residues. V shed 7 bases and J 0 bases; nucleotides not matched to a gene: 8. Germline CDR1 reads MDHEN; CDR2 reads SYDVKM. The CDR3 loop is CASTPGGLSNTGELFF. Here the CDR3 DNA reads TGTGCCAGCACCCCGGGGGGACTTTCGAACACCGGGGAGCTGTTTTTT.

This chain joins TRBV5-4 and TRBJ2-7, with D tentatively TRBD1 or TRBD2 (5 bases each). The CDR3 contains 14 residues. CDR1 is SGHNT and CDR2 is YYREEE in the germline V gene (reference sequence). With 7 bases removed from V and 0 bases from J, the gap between germline ends came to 14 bases. The CDR3 bases are TGTGCCAGCGCCCCCTCCGGGACCTCCTACGAGCAGTACTTC. Its translation is CASAPSGTSYEQYF.

The chain carries TRBV4-2 and TRBJ1-6; the D gene is possibly TRBD1 (5 bases). Trimming removed 3 bases from V and 5 bases from J, with 14 bases in between. In germline, CDR1 is LGHNA, CDR2 YNFKEQ. The CDR3 is 16 amino acids. The CDR3 DNA reads as TGTGCCAGCAGCCACCAGGGCCGGGAGAATAATTCACCCCTCCACTTT. The encoded protein is CASSHQGRENNSPLHF.

This clone was picked up a small number of times. CDR3 region: CSVAAGVGYEQYF. The CDR3 DNA sequence: TGCAGCGTTGCCGCAGGGGTTGGGTACGAGCAGTACTTC. The chain is built from TRBV29-1 and TRBJ2-7, with D maybe TRBD1 (6 bases). V was clipped by 4 bases and J by 4 bases, with 14 bases between them. The germline V gene has CDR1 SQVTM and CDR2 ANQGSEA. The CDR3 has 13 residues.

V usage is TRBV10-1 and J usage is TRBJ1-1; no definite D call. Deletions cut 3 bases from V and 1 base from J, with 15 bases between. Germline V gives CDR1 WNHNN, CDR2 SYGVQD (reference sequence). The CDR3 runs 16 residues. CDR3 in amino acids: CASSESGGIRNTEAFF. CDR3 sequence (DNA): TGCGCCAGCAGTGAAAGTGGAGGGATTAGGAACACTGAAGCTTTCTTT.